These 25 T cell receptor beta chains were all obtained from the same sample, sequenced in a study of blood T cell repertoires in COVID-19. Sequencing was performed with immunoSEQ multiplex PCR; in TCRdb, only in-frame clones are kept and a portion is missing. The data show about 32,000 clones, with around 87% seen just once and over 11% held by the top ten. The sequencing sample was made of peripheral blood. The source of these receptors is a man in his sixties with active COVID-19.

The chain recombines TRBV27 with TRBJ1-2; 10 nucleotides match TRBD1. The CDR3 length is 15 residues. The V and J ends lost 3 bases and 3 bases, in that order; junction bases with no gene match: 4. Germline V CDR1 and CDR2: MNHEY, SMNVEV (reference sequence). CDR3 nucleotides: TGTGCCAGCAGTTTTGGACAGGGGGGGGACTATGGCTACACCTTC. Translation: CASSFGQGGDYGYTF.

The table lists this clone with a count of one. The J gene is TRBJ2-5, the V gene TRBV4-1; 9 positions agree with TRBD2. V trimming: 8 bases; J trimming: 4 bases; junction bases outside the gene matches: 8. The V gene's germline CDR1 is MGHRA and CDR2 YSYEKL. The CDR3 has 14 residues. The CDR3 protein is CASRGLAEGETQYF. As DNA, the CDR3 is TGCGCCAGCCGGGGACTAGCAGAGGGAGAGACCCAGTACTTC.

The J gene is TRBJ1-2, the V gene TRBV4-3, with 7 nucleotides matching TRBD1. This CDR3 region has 14 residues. The germline CDR1 and CDR2 sequences are LGHNA and YSLEER. J gave up 6 bases and V 1 base, and 5 bases lay outside the gene matches. CDR3 nucleotides: TGCGCCAGCAGCCAAGCTTCGACAGGGCATGGCTACACCTTC. Its translation: CASSQASTGHGYTF.

This clone rates as medium-sized (0.01 to 0.1%). The chain is built from TRBV27 and TRBJ1-6; D gene ambiguous. The V end lost 2 bases, the J end lost 2 bases, and 7 bases lay between the germline ends. From germline, CDR1 is MNHEY and CDR2 SMNVEV (reference sequence). The CDR3 has 15 residues. Here the CDR3 reads CASSLDEPYNSPLHF. As DNA, the CDR3 is TGTGCCAGCAGTTTAGATGAGCCCTATAATTCACCCCTCCACTTT.

V gene TRBV6-2 or TRBV6-3 combines with J gene TRBJ2-2, with TRBD1 matching 9 bases. Trimming removed 2 bases from V and 5 bases from J; junction bases left unmatched: 3. Per germline, CDR1 MNHEY and CDR2 SVGEGT. This CDR3 has 15 residues. CDR3 DNA sequence: TGTGCCAGCAGTTACCGGGACAGGGTTACCGGGGAGCTGTTTTTT. Its translation: CASSYRDRVTGELFF.

V usage is TRBV29-1 and J usage is TRBJ1-1, with 8 nucleotides matching TRBD1. J gave up 4 bases and V 6 bases, and 7 bases lay outside the gene matches. Germline V gene lookup returns CDR1 SQVTM and CDR2 ANQGSEA. The CDR3 is 13 amino acids. The CDR3 spells CSVDRGRGTEAFF. The CDR3 DNA reads TGCAGCGTAGACAGGGGTCGGGGCACTGAAGCTTTCTTT.

The CDR3 DNA follows: TGTGCCAGTAGTCCAGGGGGCGGGTACAATGAGCAGTTCTTC. Translated, it gives CASSPGGGYNEQFF. The gene calls are TRBV19 and TRBJ2-1; the match to TRBD1 covers 8 bases. Germline V gene data show CDR1 as LNHDA and CDR2 as SQIVND (reference sequence). CDR3 length equals 14 residues. The ends lost 5 bases at V and 4 bases at J; junction bases unmatched: 4.

This clone was detected only a few times. The rearrangement joins TRBV6-5 to TRBJ2-7; D is unclear. The germline V gene encodes CDR1 MNHEY and CDR2 SVGAGI. Trimming removed 5 bases at V and 0 bases at J, with 8 bases between. This CDR3 comprises 13 residues. CDR3 nucleotide sequence: TGTGCCAGCAGTCCAAGCCCCTCCTACGAGCAGTACTTC. Translating it yields CASSPSPSYEQYF.

The chain uses TRBV7-9 and TRBJ2-3; D is undetermined. V was clipped by 1 base and J by 1 base, with 6 bases between them. The CDR3 runs 14 residues. Germline CDR1 reads SEHNR; CDR2 reads FQNEAQ (reference sequence). The CDR3 sequence: CASSLGVGTDTQYF. The CDR3 DNA reads as TGTGCCAGCAGCTTAGGCGTGGGCACAGATACGCAGTATTTT.

This chain uses TRBV10-2 with TRBJ2-1; 8 positions match TRBD1. V shed 3 bases and J 8 bases; nucleotides not matched to a gene: 3. Germline V gene lookup returns CDR1 WSHSY and CDR2 SAAADI. This CDR3 is built from 13 residues. The CDR3 sequence: CASSEQTGDEQFF. In DNA, the CDR3 is TGCGCCAGCAGTGAACAGACAGGGGATGAGCAGTTCTTC.

The chain joins TRBV3-1 (or the pseudogene TRBV3-2) to TRBJ2-2; D perhaps matches TRBD1 (5 bases). Trimming removed 0 bases at V and 6 bases at J, with 8 bases between. Germline-derived CDR1 and CDR2 are LGHDT and YNNKEL (reference sequence). The CDR3 contains 14 residues. CDR3 coding DNA: TGTGCCAGCAGCCAAGATGGGGCCGCCGGGGAGCTGTTTTTT. It encodes CASSQDGAAGELFF.

This sequence joins TRBV7-2 and TRBJ2-7; D unresolved. Germline V gives CDR1 SGHTA, CDR2 FQGNSA. V was trimmed by 0 bases and J by 1 base, leaving 7 bases between them. There are 14 residues in the CDR3. Here the CDR3 reads CASSLAVRSYEQYF. The CDR3 nucleotides read TGTGCCAGCAGCTTAGCGGTCAGGTCCTACGAGCAGTACTTC. Based on the CDR3 plus reference TRBV7-2 and TRBJ2-7, the full variable domain is GAGVSQSPSNKVTEKGKDVELRCDPISGHTALYWYRQSLGQGLEFLIYFQGNSAPDKSGLPSDRFSAERTGGSVSTLTIQRTQQEDSAVYLCASSLAVRSYEQYFGPGTRLTVT.

This chain joins TRBV7-9 and TRBJ2-1; D gene ambiguous. In germline, CDR1 is SEHNR, CDR2 FQNEAQ (reference sequence). Trimming removed 4 bases from V and 9 bases from J, with 4 bases in between. This CDR3 has 10 residues. DNA for the CDR3: TGTGCCAGCAGCTGGCCTGAGCAGTTCTTC. Its translation: CASSWPEQFF.

The rearrangement uses TRBV5-1 and TRBJ1-5; 7 nucleotides match TRBD1. J gave up 7 bases and V 5 bases, and 6 bases lay outside the gene matches. Germline V gene data show CDR1 as SGHRS and CDR2 as YFSETQ. CDR3 length: 13 amino acids. The CDR3 coding sequence is TGCGCCAGCAGTAGTCAGGGGGACCAGCCCCAGCATTTT. Its translation is CASSSQGDQPQHF.

The genes are TRBV7-9 and TRBJ1-2; D is uncertain. Germline CDR1 SEHNR, CDR2 FQNEAQ (reference sequence). The ends were cut back, 5 bases at V and 1 base at J, with 11 bases in the middle. CDR3 length: 14 residues. CDR3 DNA: TGTGCCAGCAGCCCTCCGGTCGATAACTATGGCTACACCTTC. It specifies CASSPPVDNYGYTF.

The V call is TRBV9, the J call TRBJ2-2; D ambiguous. Germline V gene data show CDR1 as SGDLS and CDR2 as YYNGEE. The CDR3 is made up of 14 amino acids. Trimming shortened V by 6 bases and J by 3 bases, and 12 bases separated the two germline ends. Written as DNA, the CDR3 is TGTGCCAGCAAGTCGAGTGTGTACACCGGGGAGCTGTTTTTT. Its translation is CASKSSVYTGELFF.

The chain has TRBV4-1 and TRBJ2-5, with D possibly TRBD1 on 6 matching bases. V lost 1 base to trimming and J lost 1 base, with 10 bases between them. The CDR3 contains 15 residues. In germline, CDR1 is MGHRA, CDR2 YSYEKL. CDR3: CASSQVLRGQETQYF. The CDR3 DNA is TGCGCCAGCAGCCAAGTTCTCAGGGGCCAAGAGACCCAGTACTTC.

The chain joins TRBV2 to TRBJ2-7, with TRBD1 matching over 12 bases. The length of the CDR3 is 15 residues. The V segment lost 7 bases and the J segment 6 bases; nucleotides outside the gene matches: 10. Germline CDR1 and CDR2: SNHLY and FYNNEI. In DNA form, the CDR3 reads TGTGCCAGCACCCTGGGGACAGGGGGCTTTGGCGAGCAGTACTTC. Its translation: CASTLGTGGFGEQYF.

The V and J genes are TRBV30 and TRBJ2-3; D might be TRBD2 (5 bases). With 0 bases removed from V and 3 bases from J, the gap between germline ends came to 13 bases. The CDR3 is made up of 15 amino acids. Germline-derived CDR1 and CDR2 are GTSNPN and SVGIG (reference sequence). As DNA, the CDR3 is TGTGCCTGGAGTGTACCGAGGGCCTTTACAGATACGCAGTATTTT. Translation: CAWSVPRAFTDTQYF.

This clone appeared once. CDR3 in amino acids: CASSFRANEQFF. CDR3 in DNA: TGTGCCAGCAGCTTTCGTGCGAATGAGCAGTTCTTC. The chain carries TRBV11-3 and TRBJ2-1, with no clear D. Germline CDR1 and CDR2: SGHNT and YENEEA. V dropped 3 bases and J dropped 7 bases, with 7 bases sitting between them. CDR3 length: 12 amino acids.

This clone was recorded only once. The chain is built from TRBV13 and TRBJ2-3; D possibly corresponds to TRBD2 (5 bases). This CDR3 has 13 residues. Trimming removed 7 bases from V and 1 base from J, with 9 bases in between. Germline V CDR1 and CDR2: PRHDT, FYEKMQ (reference sequence). The CDR3 nucleotides read TGTGCCAGCAACCAAGCGGGCACAGATACGCAGTATTTT. Amino acid sequence: CASNQAGTDTQYF.

The chain combines TRBV2 with TRBJ2-3, with a possible D match to TRBD1 (6 bases). In germline, CDR1 is SNHLY, CDR2 FYNNEI. Trimming took 4 bases from V and 5 from J, leaving 10 bases between them. The CDR3 has 13 amino acids. The CDR3 protein is CASSGQGIDTQYF. For the CDR3, the DNA is TGTGCCAGCAGTGGCCAGGGGATAGATACGCAGTATTTT. Using reference TRBV2 and TRBJ2-3 for the parts outside the CDR3, the full variable domain is EPEVTQTPSHQVTQMGQEVILRCVPISNHLYFYWYRQILGQKVEFLVSFYNNEISEKSEIFDDQFSVERPDGSNFTLKIRSTKLEDSAMYFCASSGQGIDTQYFGPGTRLTVL.

The genes are TRBV7-9 and TRBJ2-5; D is possibly TRBD2 (5 bases). V was pared by 7 bases and J by 1 base, with 13 bases between. In germline, CDR1 is SEHNR, CDR2 FQNEAQ (reference sequence). This CDR3 has 14 amino acids. CDR3 amino acids: CASTYFGIQETQYF. As DNA, the CDR3 is TGTGCCAGCACCTACTTCGGGATCCAAGAGACCCAGTACTTC.

This clone was detected only once. The V call is TRBV29-1, the J call TRBJ1-1; D gene uncertain. This CDR3 spans 14 amino acids. With 5 bases removed from V and 0 bases from J, the gap between germline ends came to 13 bases. The germline CDR1 and CDR2 sequences are SQVTM and ANQGSEA. The CDR3 coding sequence is TGCAGCGTTAGGCCAGAGGGCATGAACACTGAAGCTTTCTTT. This encodes CSVRPEGMNTEAFF.

V and J are TRBV27 and TRBJ2-5; no firm D call. The CDR3 loop spans 14 amino acids. Germline lookup yields CDR1 MNHEY and CDR2 SMNVEV (reference sequence). The germline V and J ends were trimmed by 0 bases and 7 bases, with 12 bases remaining between them. DNA of the CDR3: TGTGCCAGCAGTTTATCGAGCGCTCCAAGGACCCAGTACTTC. Amino acids: CASSLSSAPRTQYF.